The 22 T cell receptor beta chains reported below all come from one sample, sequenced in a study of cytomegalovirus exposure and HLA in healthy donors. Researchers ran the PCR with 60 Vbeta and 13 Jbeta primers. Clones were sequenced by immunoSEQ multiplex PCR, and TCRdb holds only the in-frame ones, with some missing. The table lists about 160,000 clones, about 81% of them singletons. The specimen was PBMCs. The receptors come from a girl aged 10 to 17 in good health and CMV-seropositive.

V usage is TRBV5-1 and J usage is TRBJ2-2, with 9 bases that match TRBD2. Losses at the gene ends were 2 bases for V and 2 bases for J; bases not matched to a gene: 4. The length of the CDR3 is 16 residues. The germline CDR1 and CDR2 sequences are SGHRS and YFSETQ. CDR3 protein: CASSLSSGVNTGELFF. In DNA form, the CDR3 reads TGCGCCAGCAGCTTATCTAGCGGGGTCAACACCGGGGAGCTGTTTTTT.

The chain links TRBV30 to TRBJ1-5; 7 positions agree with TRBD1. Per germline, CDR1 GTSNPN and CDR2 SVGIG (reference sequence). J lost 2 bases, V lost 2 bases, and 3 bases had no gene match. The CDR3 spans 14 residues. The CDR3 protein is CAWSTGTGNQPQHF. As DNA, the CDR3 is TGTGCCTGGAGTACCGGGACAGGCAATCAGCCCCAGCATTTT.

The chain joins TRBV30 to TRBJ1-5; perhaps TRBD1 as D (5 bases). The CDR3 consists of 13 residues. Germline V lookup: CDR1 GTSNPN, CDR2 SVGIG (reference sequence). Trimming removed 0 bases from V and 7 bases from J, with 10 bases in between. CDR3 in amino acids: CAWSVQGKQPQHF. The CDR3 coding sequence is TGTGCCTGGAGTGTCCAGGGTAAACAGCCCCAGCATTTT.

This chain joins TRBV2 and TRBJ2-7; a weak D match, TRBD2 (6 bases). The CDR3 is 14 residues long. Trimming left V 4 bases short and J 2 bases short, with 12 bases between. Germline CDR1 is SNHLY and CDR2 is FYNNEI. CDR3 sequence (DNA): TGTGCCAGCAGTGTAGTCGGGGGAGCCTACGAGCAGTACTTC. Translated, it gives CASSVVGGAYEQYF.

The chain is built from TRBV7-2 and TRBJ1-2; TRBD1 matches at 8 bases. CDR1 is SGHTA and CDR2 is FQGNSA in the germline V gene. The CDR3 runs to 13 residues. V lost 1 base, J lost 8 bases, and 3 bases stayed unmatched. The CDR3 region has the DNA TGTGCCAGCAGCTTAGGGACAGGGCTGGGCTACACCTTC. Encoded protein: CASSLGTGLGYTF.

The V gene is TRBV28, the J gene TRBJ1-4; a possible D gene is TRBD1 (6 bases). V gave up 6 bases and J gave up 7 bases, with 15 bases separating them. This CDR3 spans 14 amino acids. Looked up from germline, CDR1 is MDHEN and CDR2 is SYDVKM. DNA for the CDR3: TGTGCCAGCAGCCCAGGGGAGAGGGGTGAAAAACTGTTTTTT. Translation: CASSPGERGEKLFF.

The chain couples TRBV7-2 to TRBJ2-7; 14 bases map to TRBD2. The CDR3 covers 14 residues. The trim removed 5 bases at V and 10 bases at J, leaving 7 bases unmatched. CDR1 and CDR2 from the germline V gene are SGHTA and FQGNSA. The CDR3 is CASSATSGGARQYF. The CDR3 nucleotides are TGTGCCAGCAGCGCGACTAGCGGGGGGGCCCGACAGTACTTC. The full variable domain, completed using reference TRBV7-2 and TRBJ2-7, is GAGVSQSPSNKVTEKGKDVELRCDPISGHTALYWYRQSLGQGLEFLIYFQGNSAPDKSGLPSDRFSAERTGGSVSTLTIQRTQQEDSAVYLCASSATSGGARQYFGPGTRLTVT.

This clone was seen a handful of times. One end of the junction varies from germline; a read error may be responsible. CDR3 loop: CASTLQATGQNYEQYF. The CDR3 coding sequence is TGCGCCAGCACCTTGCAAGCCACGGGACAGAACTACGAGCAGTACTTC. V gene TRBV5-1 combines with J gene TRBJ2-7; TRBD1 matches at 7 bases. Germline lookup yields CDR1 SGHRS and CDR2 YFSETQ. This CDR3 contains 16 residues.

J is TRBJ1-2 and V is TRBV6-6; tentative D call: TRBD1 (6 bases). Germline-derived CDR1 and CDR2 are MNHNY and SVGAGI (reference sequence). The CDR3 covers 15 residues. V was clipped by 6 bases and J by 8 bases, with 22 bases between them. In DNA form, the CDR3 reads TGTGCCAGCAGCCAAGACACTCCGACAGGCCTCGGCTACACCTTC. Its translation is CASSQDTPTGLGYTF.

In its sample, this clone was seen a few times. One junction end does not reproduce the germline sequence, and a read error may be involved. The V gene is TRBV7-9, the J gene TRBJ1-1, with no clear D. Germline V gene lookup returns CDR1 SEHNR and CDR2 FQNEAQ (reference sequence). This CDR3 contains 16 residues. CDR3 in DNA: TGTTCCAGCAGCTCCTTTAGTTCCTTGAGGAACACTGAAGCTTTCTTT. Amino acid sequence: CSSSSFSSLRNTEAFF.

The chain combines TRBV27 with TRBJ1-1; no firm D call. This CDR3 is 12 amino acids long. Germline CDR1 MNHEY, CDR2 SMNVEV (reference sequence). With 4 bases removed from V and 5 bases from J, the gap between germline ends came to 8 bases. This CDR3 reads CASSSGLTEAFF. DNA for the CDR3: TGTGCCAGCAGTTCGGGGTTAACTGAAGCTTTCTTT.

The CDR3 protein is CASRTEGDTQYF. For the CDR3, the DNA is TGTGCCAGCCGGACAGAGGGAGATACGCAGTATTTT. The J gene is TRBJ2-3, the V gene TRBV27, with a tentative D call TRBD1 (6 bases). CDR1 and CDR2 from the germline V gene are MNHEY and SMNVEV (reference sequence). V was pared by 8 bases and J by 5 bases, with 11 bases between. CDR3 length equals 12 residues.

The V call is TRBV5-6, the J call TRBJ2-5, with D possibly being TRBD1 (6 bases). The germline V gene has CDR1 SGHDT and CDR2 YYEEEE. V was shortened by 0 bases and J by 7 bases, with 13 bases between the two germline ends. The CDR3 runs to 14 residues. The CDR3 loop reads CASSLAGGRWTQYF. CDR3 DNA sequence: TGTGCCAGCAGCTTGGCTGGGGGCCGATGGACCCAGTACTTC.

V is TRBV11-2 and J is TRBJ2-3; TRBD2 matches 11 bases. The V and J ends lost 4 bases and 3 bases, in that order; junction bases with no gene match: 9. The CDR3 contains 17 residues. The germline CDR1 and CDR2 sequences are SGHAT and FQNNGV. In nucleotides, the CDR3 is TGTGCCAGCAGCTCTCTCCCTCCTAGCGGGGGGACAGATACGCAGTATTTT. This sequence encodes CASSSLPPSGGTDTQYF.

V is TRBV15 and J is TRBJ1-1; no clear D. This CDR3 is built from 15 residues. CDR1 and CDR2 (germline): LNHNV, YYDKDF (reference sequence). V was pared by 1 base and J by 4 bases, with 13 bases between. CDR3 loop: CATSRAGGLGTEAFF. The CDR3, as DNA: TGTGCCACCAGCAGAGCGGGCGGGTTGGGCACTGAAGCTTTCTTT. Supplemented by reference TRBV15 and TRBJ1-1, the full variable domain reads DAMVIQNPRYQVTQFGKPVTLSCSQTLNHNVMYWYQQKSSQAPKLLFHYYDKDFNNEADTPDNFQSRRPNTSFCFLDIRSPGLGDTAMYLCATSRAGGLGTEAFFGQGTRLTVV.

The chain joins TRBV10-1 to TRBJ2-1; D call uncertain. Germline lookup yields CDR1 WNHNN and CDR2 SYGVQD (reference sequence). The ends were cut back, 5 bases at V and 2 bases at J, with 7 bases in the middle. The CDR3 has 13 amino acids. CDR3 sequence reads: CASSTPPYNEQFF. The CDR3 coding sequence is TGCGCCAGCAGTACTCCACCCTACAATGAGCAGTTCTTC.

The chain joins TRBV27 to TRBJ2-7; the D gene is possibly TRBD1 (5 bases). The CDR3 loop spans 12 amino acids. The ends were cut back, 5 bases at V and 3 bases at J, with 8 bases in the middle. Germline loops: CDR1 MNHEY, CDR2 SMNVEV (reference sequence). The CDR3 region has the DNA TGTGCCAGCAGTCACACAGGCTACGAGCAGTACTTC. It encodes CASSHTGYEQYF.

This CDR3 reads CASSLNLGGANTGELFF. CDR3 nucleotide sequence: TGTGCCAGCAGCTTAAATCTAGGAGGGGCGAACACCGGGGAGCTGTTTTTT. V is TRBV7-3 and J is TRBJ2-2; D possibly corresponds to TRBD2 (6 bases). There are 17 residues in the CDR3. Germline loops: CDR1 SGHTA, CDR2 FQGTGA. V was shortened by 1 base and J by 0 bases, with 12 bases between the two germline ends.

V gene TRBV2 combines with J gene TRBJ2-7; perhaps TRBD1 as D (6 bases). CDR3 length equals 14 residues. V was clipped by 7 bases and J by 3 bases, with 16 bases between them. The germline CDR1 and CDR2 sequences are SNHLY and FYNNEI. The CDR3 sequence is CASTYGTRVYEQYF. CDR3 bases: TGTGCCAGCACTTACGGGACACGAGTCTACGAGCAGTACTTC.

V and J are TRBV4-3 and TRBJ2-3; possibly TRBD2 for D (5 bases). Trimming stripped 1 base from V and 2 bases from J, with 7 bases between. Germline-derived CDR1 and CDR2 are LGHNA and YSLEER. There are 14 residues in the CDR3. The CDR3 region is CASSQVALTDTQYF. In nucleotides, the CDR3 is TGCGCCAGCAGCCAAGTAGCGCTCACAGATACGCAGTATTTT.

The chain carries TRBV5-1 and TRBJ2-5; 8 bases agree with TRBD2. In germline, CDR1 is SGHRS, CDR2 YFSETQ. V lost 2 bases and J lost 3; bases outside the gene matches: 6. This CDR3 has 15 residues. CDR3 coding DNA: TGCGCCAGCAGCTTCGCCGGGCGGGGGGAAGAGACCCAGTACTTC. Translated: CASSFAGRGEETQYF.

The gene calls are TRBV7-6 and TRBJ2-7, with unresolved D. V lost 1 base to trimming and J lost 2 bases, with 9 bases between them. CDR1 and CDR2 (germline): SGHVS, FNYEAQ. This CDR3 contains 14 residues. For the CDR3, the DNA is TGTGCCAGCAGCTTAGACCGAGGTCCCTACGAGCAGTACTTC. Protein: CASSLDRGPYEQYF.